What follows describes a single TCR beta chain. Its antigen is currently unknown. TCR beta cDNA libraries had unique molecular identifiers. From roughly 1 to 10 million T cells, 500,000 or so cDNA molecules were obtained. TCRdb re-analysed the PCR reads in MiXCR, keeping a single row per CDR3 protein. The sample lists 750,000 to 950,000 distinct CDR3 sequences, 53% seen once, with approximately 4.4% in the top ten. The CDR3 contains 14 residues. CDR1 is SEHNR, CDR2 FQNEAQ, per germline (reference sequence). V was shortened by 4 bases and J by 4 bases, with 12 bases between the two germline ends. This sample is part of a study of post-analysis software for immune sequencing data. Study-level findings and limits: Clustering by F measure revealed strong co-clustering among samples prepared together in one batch. Comparison with controls showed significantly lower normalized Chao1 diversity in multiple sclerosis patients. There were a few TRBV segments more frequent in patients than controls, and TRBV5-6, TRBV5-1 and TRBV20-1 were among them.

Material: blood. The TCR originated in a girl aged 10-17 years with multiple sclerosis. V usage is TRBV7-9 and J usage is TRBJ2-3; D gene uncertain. In DNA, the CDR3 is TGTGCCAGCAGCTCGTCGTCGGGTCCAGATACGCAGTATTTT. Its protein product is CASSSSSGPDTQYF.